The source of this TCR beta chain is a study of blood T cell repertoires in COVID-19. Measured with immunoSEQ multiplex PCR; TCRdb has only the in-frame clones, and not every one. The repertoire includes 350,000 to 400,000 clones, roughly 90% of them detected once, and about 0.89% sits in the top ten. This CDR3 is built from 15 residues. Trimming cost V 7 bases and J 4 bases, with 19 bases left between them. Germline-derived CDR1 and CDR2 are SEHNR and FQNEAQ (reference sequence). This TCR was recovered from a woman younger than 45 with acute COVID-19. The V gene is TRBV7-9, the J gene TRBJ1-2; maybe TRBD1 (6 bases). Specimen: PBMCs or T cells enriched from blood (not recorded which). The CDR3 spells CASTEGGGHFYGYTF. CDR3 nucleotides: TGTGCCAGCACTGAAGGCGGGGGGCATTTCTATGGCTACACCTTC.